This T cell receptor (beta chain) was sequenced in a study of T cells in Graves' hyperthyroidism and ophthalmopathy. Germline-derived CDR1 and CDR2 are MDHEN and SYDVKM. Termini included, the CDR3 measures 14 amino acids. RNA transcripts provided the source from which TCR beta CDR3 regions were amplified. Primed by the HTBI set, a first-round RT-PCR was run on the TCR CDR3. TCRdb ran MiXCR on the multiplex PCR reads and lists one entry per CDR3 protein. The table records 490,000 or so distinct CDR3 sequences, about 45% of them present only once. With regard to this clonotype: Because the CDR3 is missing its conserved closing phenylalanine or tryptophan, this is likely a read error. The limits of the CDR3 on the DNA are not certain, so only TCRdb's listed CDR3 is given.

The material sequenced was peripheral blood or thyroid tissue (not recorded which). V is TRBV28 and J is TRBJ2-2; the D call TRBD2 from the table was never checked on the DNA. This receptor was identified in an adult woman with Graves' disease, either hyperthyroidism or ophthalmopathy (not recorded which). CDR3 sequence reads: CASSFGGVPGSCLV.